This T cell receptor beta chain was observed in a study of CD8 T cells in Susac syndrome. An input of 0.5 to 1 ug of RNA was subjected to reverse transcription using random hexamers. Using its own MiXCR run on the immunoSEQ multiplex PCR reads, TCRdb lists one record per CDR3 protein. The sample gives hundreds of thousands of distinct CDR3 sequences, about 94% of which show up once; under 0.2% is in the top ten. The germline V gene has CDR1 GTSNPN and CDR2 SVGIG (reference sequence). The V and J ends lost 0 bases and 5 bases respectively, with 10 bases between them. The CDR3 extends over 14 amino acids.

Sequenced: CD4+ T cells from PBMCs. The source of this sequence is a human donor with Susac syndrome. This chain connects TRBV30 to TRBJ2-2, with D uncertain. CDR3 sequence reads: CAWSVSRSTGELFF. The CDR3 DNA reads as TGTGCCTGGAGTGTGTCCAGATCGACCGGGGAGCTGTTTTTT.